This TCR beta chain was captured in a study of shared clonotypes between healthy human individuals. In germline, CDR1 is SGHTA, CDR2 FQGNSA. The CDR3 is 17 residues long. The junction had 12 bases not matched to a gene; V was cut back by 3 bases and J by 2 bases. This clone was found once. The table came from immunoSEQ multiplex PCR; TCRdb's copy has only in-frame clones and leaves some out. This table holds more than 1.2 million clones, 98% found once. This chain uses TRBV7-2 with TRBJ2-7, with TRBD2 matching 8 bases. The material sequenced was naive CD4+ T cells sorted from blood. Specified subset: CD45RA+ positively selected. The TCR originated in a man between 25 and 39 years old in good health. The CDR3 loop reads CASSFRRLANRTYEQYF. CDR3 nucleotides: TGTGCCAGCAGCTTCCGAAGACTAGCGAATAGGACCTACGAGCAGTACTTC.